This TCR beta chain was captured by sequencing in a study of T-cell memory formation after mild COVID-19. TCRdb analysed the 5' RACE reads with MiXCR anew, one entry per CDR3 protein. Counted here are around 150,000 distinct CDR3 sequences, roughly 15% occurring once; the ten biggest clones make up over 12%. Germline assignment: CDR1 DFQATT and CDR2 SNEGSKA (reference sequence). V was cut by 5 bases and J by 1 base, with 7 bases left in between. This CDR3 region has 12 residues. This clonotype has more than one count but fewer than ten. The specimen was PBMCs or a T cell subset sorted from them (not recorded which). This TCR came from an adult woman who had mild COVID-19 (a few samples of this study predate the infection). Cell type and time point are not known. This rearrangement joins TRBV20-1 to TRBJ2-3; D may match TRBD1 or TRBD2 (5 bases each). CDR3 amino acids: CSARDGTDTQYF. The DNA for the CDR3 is TGCAGTGCTCGGGACGGCACAGATACGCAGTATTTT.